This T cell receptor (beta chain) was documented in a study of T cells after posttransplantation cyclophosphamide. Control samples came 1 year after myeloablative marrow transplants with methotrexate plus calcineurin inhibitor. V lost 8 bases, J lost 5 bases, and 8 bases stayed unmatched. The CDR3 spans 12 residues. In germline, CDR1 is GTSNPN, CDR2 SVGIG (reference sequence). TCRdb's table, derived via immunoSEQ multiplex PCR, lists solely in-frame clones and lacks some. In the table there are 21,000 or so clones, around 86% of which are singletons. The rearrangement links TRBV30 to TRBJ2-5, with TRBD1 matching over 7 bases. This TCR was recovered from a female patient between 30 and 39 years old who received an allogeneic stem cell transplant from an unrelated donor, was CMV-positive, and had acute and chronic GVHD. Some T cells may be graft donor cells. Here the sequenced sample was PBMCs, taken about 400 days after allogeneic stem cell transplant with calcineurin inhibitor and methotrexate. CDR3 protein: CAGLGGQETQYF. For the CDR3, the DNA is TGTGCCGGCCTAGGGGGCCAGGAGACCCAGTACTTC.